The entry below gives a single T cell receptor beta chain sequence along with its context. The antigen is not known. This CDR3 has 13 amino acids. V was clipped by 7 bases and J by 0 bases, with 10 bases between them. Germline values: CDR1 SQVTM, CDR2 ANQGSEA. The data were obtained in a study of beta chain features in type 1 diabetes. Study-wide findings and caveats: Moderate yet significant TCRB CDR3 shortening was seen in Type 1 diabetes patients in all four CD4+ subsets.

Every donor had blood drawn once into heparin, 90 to 150 mL on average. The study reverse transcribed the entire isolated RNA, so it sequenced expressed TCRB transcripts. Mean read depth for stem cell-like memory T cell samples was approximately 1 million reads. Here immunoSEQ multiplex PCR was the method, and the copy in TCRdb shows in-frame clones only, minus some. The data hold tens of thousands of clones, with 68% observed a single time. The sample taken for sequencing was stem cell memory CD4+ T cells from blood. This sequence originates from a middle-aged woman with type 1 diabetes. This rearrangement joins TRBV29-1 to TRBJ2-1; TRBD2 might be the D (6 bases). CDR3 nucleotide sequence: TGCAGCGCTGGGGGGTTCTCCTACAATGAGCAGTTCTTC. Translated: CSAGGFSYNEQFF.